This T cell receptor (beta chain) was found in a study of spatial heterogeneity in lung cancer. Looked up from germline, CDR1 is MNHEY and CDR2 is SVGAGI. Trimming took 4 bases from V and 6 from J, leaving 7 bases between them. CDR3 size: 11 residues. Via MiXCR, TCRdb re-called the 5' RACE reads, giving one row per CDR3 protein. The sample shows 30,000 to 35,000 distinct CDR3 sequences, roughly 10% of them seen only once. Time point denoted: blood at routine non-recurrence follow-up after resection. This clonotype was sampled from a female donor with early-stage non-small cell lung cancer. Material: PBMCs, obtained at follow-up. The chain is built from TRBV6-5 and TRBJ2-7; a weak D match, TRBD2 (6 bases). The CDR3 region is CASSWGVEQYF. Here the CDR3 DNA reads TGTGCCAGCAGTTGGGGGGTCGAGCAGTACTTC.